This entry lists 23 T cell receptor beta chains sequenced from one sample in a study of PD-1 blockade in classical Hodgkin lymphoma. Time point: cycle 4 day 1 (C4D1), after 5 to 7 weeks of nivolumab. Patients all relapsed after autologous stem cell transplantation, and there was variation in brentuximab vedotin exposure. CD4+ T cells were purified from thawed PBMCs by negative selection. Measured with immunoSEQ multiplex PCR; TCRdb has only the in-frame clones, and not every one. The sample has under 20,000 clones; roughly four fifths are singletons. The input for sequencing was CD4+ T cells from blood, taken before the fourth cycle of nivolumab. These receptors were collected from a human donor with classical Hodgkin lymphoma.

The chain uses TRBV20-1 and TRBJ1-1; 7 bases align to TRBD1. Looked up from germline, CDR1 is DFQATT and CDR2 is SNEGSKA (reference sequence). After removal of 6 bases from V and 8 bases from J, the junction contained 3 bases not matched to a gene. This CDR3 has 10 residues. The DNA of the CDR3 is TGCAGTGCGACGACAGGGGAAGCTTTCTTT. Protein: CSATTGEAFF.

The chain recombines TRBV5-1 with TRBJ1-2; D call uncertain. Germline lookup yields CDR1 SGHRS and CDR2 YFSETQ. CDR3 length: 13 residues. The V gene lost 2 bases and the J gene lost 8 bases, with 13 bases spanning the gap. The CDR3 loop reads CASSLSGDGGYTF. The CDR3 DNA is TGCGCCAGCAGCTTATCCGGGGATGGCGGCTACACCTTC.

The chain employs TRBV18 and TRBJ2-5; possibly TRBD1 for D (6 bases). The J call could be wrong; TRBJ2-7 is a better fit for the DNA end. Germline V gene lookup returns CDR1 KGHSH and CDR2 LQKENI. CDR3 length equals 14 residues. The CDR3 bases are TGTGCCAGCTCCCGAGCCGGACAGTCCTACGAGCAGTACTTC. It encodes CASSRAGQSYEQYF.

The chain recombines TRBV27 with TRBJ2-2; D is ambiguous. CDR3 size: 12 residues. V was cut by 7 bases and J by 6 bases, with 9 bases left in between. Germline V gene sequence: CDR1 MNHEY, CDR2 SMNVEV (reference sequence). CDR3 sequence: CASTTPPGELFF. The CDR3 bases are TGTGCCAGCACCACCCCCCCCGGGGAGCTGTTTTTT.

This clone was picked up a small number of times. This rearrangement joins TRBV1 to TRBJ2-7; the table's D call, TRBD2, has no DNA check behind it. TRBV1 is marked as a pseudogene. The CDR3 extends over 14 amino acids. CDR3 residues: CTSRSDSAPYEQYF. The CDR3 nucleotides are TGCACCAGCCGCTCCGACTCCGCACCCTACGAGCAGTACTTC.

This chain connects TRBV6-1 to TRBJ2-4; 7 bases fit TRBD2. The ends lost 0 bases at V and 2 bases at J; junction bases unmatched: 1. Germline CDR1 and CDR2: MNHNS and SASEGT. This CDR3 comprises 15 residues. CDR3 coding DNA: TGTGCCAGCAGTGAAGCGGGGGGGACCAAAAACATTCAGTACTTC. Translating gives CASSEAGGTKNIQYF.

The chain has TRBV5-4 and TRBJ1-2, with 7 positions matching TRBD1. V was clipped by 3 bases and J by 4 bases; unmatched bases: 9. CDR1 and CDR2 from the germline V gene are SGHNT and YYREEE (reference sequence). This CDR3 contains 15 residues. The DNA of the CDR3 is TGTGCCAGCAGCTCAAATTTGGGACAGCTCTATGGCTACACCTTC. It yields the protein CASSSNLGQLYGYTF.

This clone occurred a few times. The genes are TRBV9 and TRBJ2-2, with D possibly matching TRBD1 (5 bases). This CDR3 contains 14 residues. Trimming removed 1 base at V and 1 base at J, with 5 bases between. Germline CDR1 reads SGDLS; CDR2 reads YYNGEE. CDR3 sequence (DNA): TGTGCCAGCAGCGTACAGGGGAACACCGGGGAGCTGTTTTTT. Translated: CASSVQGNTGELFF.

The chain joins TRBV10-1 to TRBJ2-1; D assignment may be TRBD1 or TRBD2 (5 bases each). Trimming cost V 3 bases and J 7 bases, with 16 bases left between them. The length of the CDR3 is 15 residues. The germline gives CDR1 WNHNN, CDR2 SYGVQD (reference sequence). The CDR3 region is CASSDRGGPRNEQFF. CDR3 DNA sequence: TGCGCCAGCAGTGATCGGGGCGGCCCCCGGAATGAGCAGTTCTTC.

The chain employs TRBV30 and TRBJ2-3, with 13 bases identical to TRBD2. Germline assignment: CDR1 GTSNPN and CDR2 SVGIG (reference sequence). Trimming took 1 base from V and 2 from J; bases not matched to a gene: 6. The CDR3 is 17 residues long. DNA for the CDR3: TGTGCCTGGAGTGAGCCGGGACTAGCGGGACCCACAGATACGCAGTATTTT. It translates to CAWSEPGLAGPTDTQYF.

Only one count was recorded for this clone. Here the CDR3 reads CASSYSGIGGGEQYF. The CDR3 DNA follows: TGTGCCAGCAGTTACTCTGGGATTGGGGGGGGCGAGCAGTACTTC. V gene TRBV6-5 combines with J gene TRBJ2-7; 7 bases are a match to TRBD2. The CDR3 length is 15 residues. The V segment lost 0 bases and the J segment 6 bases; nucleotides outside the gene matches: 8. Germline CDR1 reads MNHEY; CDR2 reads SVGAGI.

The chain is built from TRBV18 and TRBJ2-3; D gene uncertain. V lost 4 bases, J lost 3 bases, and 14 bases lay in between. The CDR3 is 15 residues long. Per the germline V gene, CDR1 is KGHSH and CDR2 is LQKENI. The CDR3 DNA is TGTGCCAGCTCACGATTTCCAGGTACTACAGATACGCAGTATTTT. Amino acids: CASSRFPGTTDTQYF.

Concerning this clone itself: Compared with germline, one end of the junction differs, possibly owing to a read error. This chain joins TRBV7-7 and TRBJ2-1; D might be TRBD1 or TRBD2, each matching 5 bases. Per germline, CDR1 SSHAT and CDR2 FNYEAQ (reference sequence). The CDR3 runs 13 residues. CDR3 coding DNA: TGTGCTAGCAGCTTAGCGCAGGGCGATGAGCAGTTCTTC. This codes for CASSLAQGDEQFF.

CDR3 sequence: CASSRDRNTEAFF. In DNA form, the CDR3 reads TGTGCCAGCAGCCGGGACAGGAACACTGAAGCTTTCTTT. The chain employs TRBV27 and TRBJ1-1; 7 bases map to TRBD1. V trimming: 6 bases; J trimming: 1 base; junction bases outside the gene matches: 2. The CDR3 totals 13 residues. Germline V gene lookup returns CDR1 MNHEY and CDR2 SMNVEV (reference sequence).

The V call is TRBV2, the J call TRBJ2-5; no clear D. Trimming removed 8 bases from V and 1 base from J, with 11 bases in between. CDR1 is SNHLY and CDR2 is FYNNEI in the germline V gene. The CDR3 totals 13 residues. CDR3: CASGLDGQETQYF. The CDR3 region has the DNA TGTGCCAGCGGTCTTGACGGCCAAGAGACCCAGTACTTC.

CDR3 in amino acids: CASSGGSSYNSPLHF. The CDR3 nucleotides read TGTGCCAGCAGTGGGGGGAGCTCCTATAATTCACCCCTCCACTTT. The chain links TRBV28 to TRBJ1-6; D possibly corresponds to TRBD1 (5 bases). There are 15 residues in the CDR3. V was trimmed by 5 bases and J by 0 bases, leaving 8 bases between them. Germline V lookup: CDR1 MDHEN, CDR2 SYDVKM.

This clone has just a few counts. The chain couples TRBV2 to TRBJ1-6; no reliable D call. Germline V CDR1 and CDR2: SNHLY, FYNNEI. With 1 base removed from V and 7 bases from J, the gap between germline ends came to 8 bases. This CDR3 spans 14 amino acids. The CDR3 nucleotides read TGTGCCAGCAGTGAAGTGGGCCTCAATTCACCCCTCCACTTT. This codes for CASSEVGLNSPLHF.

The gene calls are TRBV19 and TRBJ1-3, with D perhaps matching TRBD1 (6 bases). The germline V and J ends were trimmed by 6 bases and 0 bases, with 18 bases remaining between them. Per the germline V gene, CDR1 is LNHDA and CDR2 is SQIVND (reference sequence). The CDR3 has 17 amino acids. DNA of the CDR3: TGTGCCAGTAGCAAGGGGACATGGACCATCTCTGGAAACACCATATATTTT. It yields the protein CASSKGTWTISGNTIYF.

The chain couples TRBV7-2 to TRBJ2-7, with D possibly called TRBD1 or TRBD2 (5 bases each). This CDR3 has 15 amino acids. Germline CDR1 and CDR2: SGHTA and FQGNSA. V lost 5 bases to trimming and J lost 3 bases, with 17 bases between them. CDR3 DNA: TGTGCCAGCAGCCTGGGACCGGGCCAGAACTACGAGCAGTACTTC. Protein product: CASSLGPGQNYEQYF.

This clone occurred a few times. This chain connects TRBV10-3 to TRBJ1-5; D perhaps matches TRBD1 (6 bases). This CDR3 is built from 15 residues. Germline V lookup: CDR1 ENHRY, CDR2 SYGVKD. V was clipped by 6 bases and J by 1 base, with 13 bases between them. The CDR3 is CAISPGHLSNQPQHF. The CDR3 coding sequence is TGTGCCATCAGCCCGGGACACCTGAGCAATCAGCCCCAGCATTTT.

This rearrangement joins TRBV5-6 to TRBJ1-5, with D hard to call. V lost 0 bases and J 5 bases, leaving 6 bases between the germline ends. The length of the CDR3 is 13 residues. Germline V gene sequence: CDR1 SGHDT, CDR2 YYEEEE. The CDR3 nucleotides read TGTGCCAGCAGCTTGGCTCCATATCAGCCCCAGCATTTT. Protein: CASSLAPYQPQHF.

This chain connects TRBV2 to TRBJ2-7; 8 bases are a match to TRBD2. CDR3 length: 15 amino acids. The V gene's germline CDR1 is SNHLY and CDR2 FYNNEI. Losses at the gene ends were 4 bases for V and 3 bases for J; bases not matched to a gene: 8. CDR3 region: CASSATSGAHYEQYF. The CDR3 DNA sequence: TGTGCCAGCAGTGCCACTAGCGGAGCACACTACGAGCAGTACTTC.

This clone was observed a single time. The gene calls are TRBV4-1 and TRBJ2-4, with D perhaps TRBD1 or TRBD2 (7 bases each). Germline values: CDR1 MGHRA, CDR2 YSYEKL. This CDR3 contains 17 residues. V gave up 2 bases and J gave up 8 bases, with 22 bases separating them. The chain's CDR3 is CASSQFVSGAGGDIQYF. In DNA, the CDR3 is TGCGCCAGCAGCCAATTTGTATCCGGCGCAGGGGGGGACATTCAGTACTTC.